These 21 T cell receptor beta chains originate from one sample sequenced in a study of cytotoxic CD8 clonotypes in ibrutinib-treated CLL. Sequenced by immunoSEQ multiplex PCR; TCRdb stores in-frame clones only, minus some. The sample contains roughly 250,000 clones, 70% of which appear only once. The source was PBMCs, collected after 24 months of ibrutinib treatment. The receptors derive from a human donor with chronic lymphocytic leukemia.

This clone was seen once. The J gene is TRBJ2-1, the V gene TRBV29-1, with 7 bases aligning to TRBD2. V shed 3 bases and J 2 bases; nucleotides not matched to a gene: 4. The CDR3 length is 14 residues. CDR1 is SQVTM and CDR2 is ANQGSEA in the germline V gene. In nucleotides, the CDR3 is TGCAGCGTTGATTCGGGGGGAACCTACAATGAGCAGTTCTTC. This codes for CSVDSGGTYNEQFF.

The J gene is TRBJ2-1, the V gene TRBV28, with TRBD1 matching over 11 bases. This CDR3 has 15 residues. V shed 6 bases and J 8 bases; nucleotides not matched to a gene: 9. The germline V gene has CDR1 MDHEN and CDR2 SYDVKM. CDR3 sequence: CASRVGQGVRDEQFF. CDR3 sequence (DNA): TGTGCCAGCAGAGTGGGACAGGGGGTTCGGGATGAGCAGTTCTTC.

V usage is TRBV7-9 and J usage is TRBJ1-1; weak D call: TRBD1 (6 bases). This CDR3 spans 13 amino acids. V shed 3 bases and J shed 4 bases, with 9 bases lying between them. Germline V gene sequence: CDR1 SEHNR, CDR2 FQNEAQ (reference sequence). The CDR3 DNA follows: TGTGCCAGCAGCTTCTGGGGGCGCACTGAAGCTTTCTTT. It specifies CASSFWGRTEAFF.

The CDR3 here is CASSEDILNTGELFF. DNA of the CDR3: TGTGCCAGCAGTGAGGACATTCTGAACACCGGGGAGCTGTTTTTT. The genes are TRBV2 and TRBJ2-2, with D possibly matching TRBD1 (5 bases). The CDR3 covers 15 residues. Germline assignment: CDR1 SNHLY and CDR2 FYNNEI. V lost 3 bases to trimming and J lost 1 base, with 9 bases between them. Full variable domain (rest looked up from reference TRBV2 and TRBJ2-2): EPEVTQTPSHQVTQMGQEVILRCVPISNHLYFYWYRQILGQKVEFLVSFYNNEISEKSEIFDDQFSVERPDGSNFTLKIRSTKLEDSAMYFCASSEDILNTGELFFGEGSRLTVL.

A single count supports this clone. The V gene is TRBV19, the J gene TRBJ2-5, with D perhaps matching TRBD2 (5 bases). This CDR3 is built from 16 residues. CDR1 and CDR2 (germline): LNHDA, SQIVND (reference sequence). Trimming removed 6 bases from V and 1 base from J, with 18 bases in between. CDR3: CASSPRGGTSQETQYF. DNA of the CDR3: TGTGCCAGTAGCCCAAGAGGAGGCACCTCCCAAGAGACCCAGTACTTC.

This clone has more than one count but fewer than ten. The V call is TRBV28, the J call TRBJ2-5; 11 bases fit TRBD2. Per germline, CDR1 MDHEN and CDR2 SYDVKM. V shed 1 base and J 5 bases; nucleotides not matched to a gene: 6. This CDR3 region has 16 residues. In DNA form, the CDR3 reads TGTGCCAGCAGTTTATCCCTAGCGGGAGGTGTGGAGACCCAGTACTTC. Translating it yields CASSLSLAGGVETQYF.

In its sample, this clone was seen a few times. Here the CDR3 reads CASSLEYTPEAFF. CDR3 in DNA: TGTGCCAGCAGCTTGGAATACACCCCTGAAGCTTTCTTT. The rearrangement uses TRBV5-4 and TRBJ1-1; D gene unclear. Per germline, CDR1 SGHNT and CDR2 YYREEE (reference sequence). This CDR3 comprises 13 residues. Trimming left V 0 bases short and J 6 bases short, with 9 bases between.

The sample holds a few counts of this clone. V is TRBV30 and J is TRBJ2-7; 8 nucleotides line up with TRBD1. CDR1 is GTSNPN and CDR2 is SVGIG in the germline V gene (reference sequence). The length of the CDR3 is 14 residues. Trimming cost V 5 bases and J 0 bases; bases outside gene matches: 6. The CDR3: CAWGSGTGSYEQYF. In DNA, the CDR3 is TGTGCCTGGGGTTCCGGGACAGGCTCCTACGAGCAGTACTTC.

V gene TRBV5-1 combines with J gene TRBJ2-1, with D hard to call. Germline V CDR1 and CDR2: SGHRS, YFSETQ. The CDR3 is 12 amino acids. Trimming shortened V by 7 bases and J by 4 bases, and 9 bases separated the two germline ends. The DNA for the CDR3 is TGCGCCAGCGGTTATGGGTACAATGAGCAGTTCTTC. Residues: CASGYGYNEQFF.

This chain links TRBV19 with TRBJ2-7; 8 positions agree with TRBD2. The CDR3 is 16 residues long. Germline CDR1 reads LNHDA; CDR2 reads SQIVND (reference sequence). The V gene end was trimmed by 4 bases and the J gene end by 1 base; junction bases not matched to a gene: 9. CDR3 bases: TGTGCCAGTAGTAACTACATGACGGGAGGGTCCTACGAGCAGTACTTC. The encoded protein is CASSNYMTGGSYEQYF.

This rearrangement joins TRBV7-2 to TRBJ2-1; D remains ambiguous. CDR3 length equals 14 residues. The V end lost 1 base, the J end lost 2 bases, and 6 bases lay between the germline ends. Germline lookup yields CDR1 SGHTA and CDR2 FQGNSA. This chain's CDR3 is CASSLDFTYNEQFF. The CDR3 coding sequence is TGTGCCAGCAGCTTAGACTTCACCTACAATGAGCAGTTCTTC.

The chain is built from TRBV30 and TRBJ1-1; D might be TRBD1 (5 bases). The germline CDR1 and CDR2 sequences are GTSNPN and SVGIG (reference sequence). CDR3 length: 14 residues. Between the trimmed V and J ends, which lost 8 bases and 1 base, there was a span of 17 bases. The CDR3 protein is CAGKEQTANTEAFF. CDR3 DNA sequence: TGTGCCGGGAAGGAACAGACAGCGAACACTGAAGCTTTCTTT. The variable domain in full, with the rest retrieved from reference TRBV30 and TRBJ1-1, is SQTIHQWPATLVQPVGSPLSLECTVEGTSNPNLYWYRQAAGRGLQLLFYSVGIGQISSEVPQNLSASRPQDRQFILSSKKLLLSDSGFYLCAGKEQTANTEAFFGQGTRLTVV.

The CDR3 here is CASSYSEGRRSPLHF. In DNA form, the CDR3 reads TGTGCCAGCAGTTACTCGGAGGGCCGGCGTTCACCCCTCCACTTT. J is TRBJ1-6 and V is TRBV6-5; no definite D call. V lost 0 bases, J lost 9 bases, and 12 bases lay in between. This CDR3 is built from 15 residues. Germline V gene lookup returns CDR1 MNHEY and CDR2 SVGAGI.

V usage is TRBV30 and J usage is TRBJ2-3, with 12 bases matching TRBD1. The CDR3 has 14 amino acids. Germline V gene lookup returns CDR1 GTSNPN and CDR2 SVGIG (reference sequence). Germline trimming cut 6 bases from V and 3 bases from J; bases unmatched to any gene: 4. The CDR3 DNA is TGTGCCTGTTTGGGACAGGGGGCAACAGATACGCAGTATTTT. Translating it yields CACLGQGATDTQYF.

CDR3 sequence reads: CATSRELAGYGETQYF. The CDR3 region has the DNA TGTGCCACCAGCAGAGAGCTAGCGGGATACGGAGAGACCCAGTACTTC. The gene calls are TRBV15 and TRBJ2-5; TRBD2 agrees at 9 bases. V lost 0 bases and J lost 4; bases outside the gene matches: 6. CDR1 is LNHNV and CDR2 is YYDKDF in the germline V gene (reference sequence). The CDR3 has 16 amino acids.

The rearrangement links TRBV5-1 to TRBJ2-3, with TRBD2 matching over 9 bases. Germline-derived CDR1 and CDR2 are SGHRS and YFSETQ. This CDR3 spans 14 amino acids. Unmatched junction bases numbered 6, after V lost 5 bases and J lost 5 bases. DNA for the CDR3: TGCGCCAGCAGTGGCGGGAGGGCCGGAGATACGCAGTATTTT. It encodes CASSGGRAGDTQYF.

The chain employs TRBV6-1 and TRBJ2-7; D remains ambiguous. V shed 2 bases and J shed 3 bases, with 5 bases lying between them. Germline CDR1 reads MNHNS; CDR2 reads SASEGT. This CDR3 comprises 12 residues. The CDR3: CASSETIYEQYF. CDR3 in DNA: TGTGCCAGCAGTGAAACAATCTACGAGCAGTACTTC.

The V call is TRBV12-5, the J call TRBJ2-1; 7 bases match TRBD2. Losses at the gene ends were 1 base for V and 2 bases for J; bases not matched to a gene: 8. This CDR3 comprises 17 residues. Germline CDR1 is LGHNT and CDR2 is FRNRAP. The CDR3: CASGLDPLAQTYNEQFF. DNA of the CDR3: TGTGCTAGTGGTTTGGACCCACTAGCGCAAACCTACAATGAGCAGTTCTTC.

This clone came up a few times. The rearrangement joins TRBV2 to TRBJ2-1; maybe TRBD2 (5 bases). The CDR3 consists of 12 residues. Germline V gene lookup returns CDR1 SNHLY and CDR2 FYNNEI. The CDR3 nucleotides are TGTGCGTCGCCCGGAGGTCAGAATGAGCAGTTCTTC. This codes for CASPGGQNEQFF.

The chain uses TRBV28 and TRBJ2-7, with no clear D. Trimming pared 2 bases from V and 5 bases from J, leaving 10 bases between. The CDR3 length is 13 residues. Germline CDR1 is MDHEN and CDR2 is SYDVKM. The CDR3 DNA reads TGTGCCAGCAGTTTAGACAATCCTCACGAGCAGTACTTC. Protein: CASSLDNPHEQYF.

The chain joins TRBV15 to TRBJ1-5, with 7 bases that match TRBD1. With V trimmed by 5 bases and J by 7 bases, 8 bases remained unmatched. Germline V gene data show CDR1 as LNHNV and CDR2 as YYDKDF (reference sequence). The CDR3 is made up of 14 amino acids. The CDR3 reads CATSPGQGGQPQHF. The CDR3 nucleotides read TGTGCCACCAGCCCTGGGCAGGGGGGCCAGCCCCAGCATTTT.